This record concerns one T cell receptor (beta chain) sequence. The sample belongs to a study of blood T cell repertoires in COVID-19. Overall study: Whether acute or convalescent, the COVID-19 samples came from the United States, Italy and Spain. T cells, B-cell-depleted T cells, or PBMCs supplied cDNA or gDNA.

During active infection, Seattle patients enrolled and were then monitored through disease. V was clipped by 6 bases and J by 5 bases, with 13 bases between them. Germline V gives CDR1 MNHNY, CDR2 SVGAGI (reference sequence). The CDR3 length is 14 residues. Assay: immunoSEQ multiplex PCR; the TCRdb copy retains only in-frame clones and omits some. Of 150,000 to 190,000 clones detected, 70% to 90% appear once; the ten largest clones hold around 8.1%. This sequence joins TRBV6-6 and TRBJ1-4; possible D gene TRBD1, 6 bases. The sequence was obtained from a woman between 55 and 75 years old with COVID-19, enrolled during active disease. The source material was peripheral blood. CDR3 amino acids: CASSETGENEKLFF. Written as DNA, the CDR3 is TGTGCCAGCAGCGAGACAGGTGAAAATGAAAAACTGTTTTTT.